The 19 T cell receptor beta chains below come from one sample, sequenced in a study of monozygotic twins with inflammatory bowel disease. One entry per CDR3 protein, without DNA, is what TCRdb gives after re-calling the 5' RACE reads. The sample table includes about 110,000 distinct CDR3 sequences. Sequencing was performed on blood. These receptors all come from a human donor with ulcerative colitis or Crohn's disease, or a healthy co-twin of an affected twin (not recorded which).

The chain recombines TRBV12-3 or TRBV12-4 with TRBJ2-5; with no DNA, the TCRdb D assignment of TRBD2 cannot be verified. CDR3 length equals 18 residues. CDR3 loop: CASSRRLAGGPRQETQYF.

The J gene is TRBJ1-2, the V gene TRBV20-1; TCRdb lists TRBD1, though no DNA is available to test this call. The length of the CDR3 is 12 residues. CDR1 is DFQATT and CDR2 is SNEGSKA in the germline V gene (reference sequence). CDR3 amino acids: CSAPLDYYGYTF.

This chain links TRBV6-1 with TRBJ2-1. This CDR3 has 13 residues. Germline V gene lookup returns CDR1 MNHNS and CDR2 SASEGT. This chain's CDR3 is CASSEVLGNEQFF.

J is TRBJ2-3 and V is TRBV4-3; absent DNA, TCRdb's TRBD1 call cannot be checked. The CDR3 extends over 16 amino acids. Germline V gene data show CDR1 as LGHNA and CDR2 as YSLEER. The CDR3 loop reads CASSQGASASTDTQYF.

The V call is TRBV19, the J call TRBJ2-1; TCRdb outputs TRBD1, but without DNA this stays unchecked. The CDR3 sequence is 14 residues long. The germline gives CDR1 LNHDA, CDR2 SQIVND (reference sequence). Here the CDR3 reads CASSDRTVRNEQFF.

The chain couples TRBV5-1 to TRBJ1-1. The CDR3 length is 13 residues. The germline V gene has CDR1 SGHRS and CDR2 YFSETQ. This CDR3 is CASRQETRTEAFF.

The J gene is TRBJ1-5, the V gene TRBV3-1; TCRdb returns TRBD1, unconfirmable since there is no DNA. The CDR3 contains 13 residues. Looked up from germline, CDR1 is LGHDT and CDR2 is YNNKEL (reference sequence). The CDR3 loop reads CATGEGGSQPQHF.

The CDR3 is CASSREGSSYNSPLHF. The chain recombines TRBV3-1 with TRBJ1-6. This CDR3 is 16 amino acids long. Germline lookup yields CDR1 LGHDT and CDR2 YNNKEL (reference sequence).

The rearrangement joins TRBV10-3 to TRBJ1-3; there is no DNA to check the TCRdb D call of TRBD1. This CDR3 region has 16 residues. Germline V gene lookup returns CDR1 ENHRY and CDR2 SYGVKD. CDR3 protein: CAISEVQGNSGNTIYF.

V usage is TRBV18 and J usage is TRBJ1-3. This CDR3 spans 15 amino acids. Per germline, CDR1 KGHSH and CDR2 LQKENI. The CDR3 reads CASSPQGSPGNTIYF. Complete variable domain (other parts from reference TRBV18 and TRBJ1-3): NAGVMQNPRHLVRRRGQEARLRCSPMKGHSHVYWYRQLPEEGLKFMVYLQKENIIDESGMPKERFSAEFPKEGPSILRIQQVVRGDSAAYFCASSPQGSPGNTIYFGEGSWLTVV.

This chain uses TRBV20-1 with TRBJ1-1; the D gene TCRdb calls, TRBD1, cannot be checked with no DNA. Germline V gene lookup returns CDR1 DFQATT and CDR2 SNEGSKA (reference sequence). The CDR3 consists of 12 residues. CDR3 protein: CSAYRMNTEAFF.

This chain uses TRBV4-3 with TRBJ2-5; the TCRdb D gene call, TRBD2, has no DNA to confirm it. Germline CDR1 is LGHNA and CDR2 is YSLEER. The length of the CDR3 is 14 residues. The CDR3: CASSPGEDQETQYF.

The chain uses TRBV7-2 and TRBJ2-7; the D call of TRBD1 rests on TCRdb alone, since no DNA is present to check it. The CDR3 has 14 residues. In germline, CDR1 is SGHTA, CDR2 FQGNSA. CDR3 protein: CASTNNRVGYEQYF. The full variable domain, its missing parts supplied by reference TRBV7-2 and TRBJ2-7, is GAGVSQSPSNKVTEKGKDVELRCDPISGHTALYWYRQSLGQGLEFLIYFQGNSAPDKSGLPSDRFSAERTGGSVSTLTIQRTQQEDSAVYLCASTNNRVGYEQYFGPGTRLTVT.

The genes are TRBV3-1 and TRBJ2-1; with no DNA, the TCRdb D assignment of TRBD2 cannot be verified. The CDR3 is made up of 20 amino acids. Germline V lookup: CDR1 LGHDT, CDR2 YNNKEL (reference sequence). CDR3 protein: CASSQFWAVGSGTTYNEQFF.

J is TRBJ1-4 and V is TRBV18; TCRdb proposes TRBD1, but this gene call is untestable without DNA. The CDR3 length is 16 residues. In germline, CDR1 is KGHSH, CDR2 LQKENI. Here the CDR3 reads CASSPKVDSRNEKLFF.

The V and J genes are TRBV6-2 or TRBV6-3 and TRBJ1-4. The germline CDR1 and CDR2 sequences are MNHEY and SVGEGT. The CDR3 has 13 residues. The CDR3: CASSETRNEKLFF.

The chain recombines TRBV6-1 with TRBJ1-2. This CDR3 has 15 amino acids. CDR1 and CDR2 (germline): MNHNS, SASEGT. The chain's CDR3 is CASTEEDGANYGYTF.

The V call is TRBV20-1, the J call TRBJ2-5; TCRdb indicates TRBD1, and absent DNA this call remains unverified. CDR1 and CDR2 from the germline V gene are DFQATT and SNEGSKA (reference sequence). This CDR3 has 12 amino acids. This CDR3 reads CSSGGVAETQYF.

This chain uses TRBV4-1 with TRBJ2-1; TCRdb reports TRBD1, a call that lacks DNA to check it against. Germline V gene lookup returns CDR1 MGHRA and CDR2 YSYEKL. The CDR3 is made up of 15 amino acids. The CDR3 reads CASSQGSGIYNEQFF.